This TCR beta chain was recorded in a study of response to subunit inactivated influenza vaccine. TCRdb processed the RT-PCR reads anew with MiXCR; each CDR3 protein has one entry. The repertoire holds hundreds of thousands of distinct CDR3 sequences, with 13% to 15% as singletons. The germline CDR1 and CDR2 sequences are SEHNR and FQNEAQ (reference sequence). The CDR3 spans 15 residues. V trimming: 5 bases; J trimming: 4 bases; junction bases outside the gene matches: 11. The chain has TRBV7-9 and TRBJ2-7; 7 nucleotides agree with TRBD1. The sample was PBMCs from blood, taken 14 to 15 days before vaccination. This clonotype was obtained from a man in his fifties or sixties who received an inactivated influenza vaccine. The CDR3, as DNA: TGTGCCAGCAGCCCCAGTACAGGGGCCCCGTACGAGCAGTACTTC. This sequence encodes CASSPSTGAPYEQYF.